This entry is about one T cell receptor (beta chain). This sample was taken from a study of blood T cell repertoires in COVID-19. Looking at the study overall: The United States, Italy and Spain provided the acute and convalescent COVID-19 samples. PBMCs, B-cell-depleted T cells, or T cells were the source of the cDNA or gDNA that made up the material.

V was clipped by 6 bases and J by 5 bases, with 10 bases between them. CDR3 length equals 12 residues. Patients of the Seattle cohort, enrolled during active infection, were followed longitudinally. In the study's own analysis: Nucleated cell counts were estimated from reference gene primer amplification. Measured with immunoSEQ multiplex PCR; TCRdb has only the in-frame clones, and not every one. V and J calls and clone size are given by that table; D and trimming were obtained from the DNA. Of fewer than 650,000 clones listed, 85% to 90% are singletons. The rearrangement uses TRBV12-3 or TRBV12-4 and TRBJ2-5, with D uncertain. Source material: peripheral blood. The TCR was taken from a woman aged 45-60 years with COVID-19, enrolled during active disease. DNA of the CDR3: TGTGCCAGCAGCCTCCTCGAGGAGACCCAGTACTTC. It translates to CASSLLEETQYF.